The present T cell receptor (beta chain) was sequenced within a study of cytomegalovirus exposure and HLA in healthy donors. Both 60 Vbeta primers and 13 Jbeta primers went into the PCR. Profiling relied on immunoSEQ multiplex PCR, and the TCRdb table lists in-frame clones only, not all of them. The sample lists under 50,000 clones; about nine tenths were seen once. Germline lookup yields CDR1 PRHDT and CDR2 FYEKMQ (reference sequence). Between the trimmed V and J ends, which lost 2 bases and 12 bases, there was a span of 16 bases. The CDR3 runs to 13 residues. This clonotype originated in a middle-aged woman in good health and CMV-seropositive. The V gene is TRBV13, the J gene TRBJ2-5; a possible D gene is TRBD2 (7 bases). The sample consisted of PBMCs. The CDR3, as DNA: TGTGCCAGCAGCTTAAGGGGGGGAGCTGGGAAGTACTTC. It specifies CASSLRGGAGKYF.